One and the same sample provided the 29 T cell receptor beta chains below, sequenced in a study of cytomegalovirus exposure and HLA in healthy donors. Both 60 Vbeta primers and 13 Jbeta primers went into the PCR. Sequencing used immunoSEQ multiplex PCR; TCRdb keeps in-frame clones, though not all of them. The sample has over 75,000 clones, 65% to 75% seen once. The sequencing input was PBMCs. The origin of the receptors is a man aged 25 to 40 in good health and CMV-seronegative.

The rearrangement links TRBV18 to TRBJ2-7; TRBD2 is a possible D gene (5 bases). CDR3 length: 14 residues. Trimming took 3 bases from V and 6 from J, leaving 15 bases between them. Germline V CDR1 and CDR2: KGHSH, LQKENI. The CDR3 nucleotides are TGTGCCAGCTCACCTCGGGGTCCTCCTGGCGAGCAGTACTTC. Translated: CASSPRGPPGEQYF.

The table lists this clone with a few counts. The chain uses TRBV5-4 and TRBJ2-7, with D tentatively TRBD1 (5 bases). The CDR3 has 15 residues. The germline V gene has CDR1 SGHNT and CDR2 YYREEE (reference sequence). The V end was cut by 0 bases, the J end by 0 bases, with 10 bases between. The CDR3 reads CASSLADRSSYEQYF. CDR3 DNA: TGTGCCAGCAGCTTGGCCGACAGAAGCTCCTACGAGCAGTACTTC. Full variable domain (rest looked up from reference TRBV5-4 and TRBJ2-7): ETGVTQSPTHLIKTRGQQVTLRCSSQSGHNTVSWYQQALGQGPQFIFQYYREEENGRGNFPPRFSGLQFPNYSSELNVNALELDDSALYLCASSLADRSSYEQYFGPGTRLTVT.

The CDR3 spells CASSQRDRGQNEQFF. The DNA for the CDR3 is TGCGCCAGCAGCCAAAGGGACAGGGGGCAAAATGAGCAGTTCTTC. This chain uses TRBV5-1 with TRBJ2-1; 12 bases fit TRBD1. Germline loops: CDR1 SGHRS, CDR2 YFSETQ. V shed 4 bases, J shed 7 bases, and the junction held 6 bases outside the gene matches. This CDR3 spans 15 amino acids.

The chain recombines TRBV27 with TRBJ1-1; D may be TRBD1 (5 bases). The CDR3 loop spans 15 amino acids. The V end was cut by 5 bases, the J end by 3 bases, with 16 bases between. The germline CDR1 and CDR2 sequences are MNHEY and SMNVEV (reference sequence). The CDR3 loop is CASSPLQERDTEAFF. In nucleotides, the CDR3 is TGTGCCAGCAGTCCATTACAGGAAAGAGACACTGAAGCTTTCTTT.

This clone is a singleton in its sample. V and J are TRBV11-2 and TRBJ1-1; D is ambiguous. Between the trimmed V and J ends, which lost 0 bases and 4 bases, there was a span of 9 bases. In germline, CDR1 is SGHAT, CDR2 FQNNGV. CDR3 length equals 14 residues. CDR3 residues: CASSLDHSSTEAFF. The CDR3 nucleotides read TGTGCCAGCAGCTTAGATCACTCCTCCACTGAAGCTTTCTTT.

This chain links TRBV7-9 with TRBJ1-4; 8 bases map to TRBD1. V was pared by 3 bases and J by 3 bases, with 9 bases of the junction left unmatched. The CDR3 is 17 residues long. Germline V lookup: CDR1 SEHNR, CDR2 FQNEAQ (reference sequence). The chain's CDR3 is CASSFRAGGASNEKLFF. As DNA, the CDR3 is TGTGCCAGCAGCTTTCGGGCAGGGGGCGCGTCTAATGAAAAACTGTTTTTT. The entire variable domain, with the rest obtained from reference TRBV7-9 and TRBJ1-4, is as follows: DTGVSQNPRHKITKRGQNVTFRCDPISEHNRLYWYRQTLGQGPEFLTYFQNEAQLEKSRLLSDRFSAERPKGSFSTLEIQRTEQGDSAMYLCASSFRAGGASNEKLFFGSGTQLSVL.

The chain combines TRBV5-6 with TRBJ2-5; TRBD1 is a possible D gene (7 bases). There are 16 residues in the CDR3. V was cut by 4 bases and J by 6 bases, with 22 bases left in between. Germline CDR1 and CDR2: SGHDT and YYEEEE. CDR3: CASSLRDLGGRQTQYF. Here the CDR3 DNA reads TGTGCCAGCAGCCTCCGGGACTTAGGGGGCCGGCAGACCCAGTACTTC.

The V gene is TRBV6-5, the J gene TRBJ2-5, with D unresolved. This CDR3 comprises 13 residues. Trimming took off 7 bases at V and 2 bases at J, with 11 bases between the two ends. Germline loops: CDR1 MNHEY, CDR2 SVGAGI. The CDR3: CASTDTIQETQYF. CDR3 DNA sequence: TGTGCCAGCACAGATACCATTCAAGAGACCCAGTACTTC.

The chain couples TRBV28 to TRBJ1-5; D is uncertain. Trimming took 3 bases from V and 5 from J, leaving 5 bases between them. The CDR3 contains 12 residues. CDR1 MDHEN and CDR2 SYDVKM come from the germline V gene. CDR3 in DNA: TGTGCCAGCAGTTTCTCAGATCAGCCCCAGCATTTT. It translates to CASSFSDQPQHF.

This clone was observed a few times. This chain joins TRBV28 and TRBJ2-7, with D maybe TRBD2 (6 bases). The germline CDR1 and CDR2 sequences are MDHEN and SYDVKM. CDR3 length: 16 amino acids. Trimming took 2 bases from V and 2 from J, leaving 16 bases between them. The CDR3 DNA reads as TGTGCCAGCAGTTTAATCGAACTAGCCCTACCCTACGAGCAGTACTTC. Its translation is CASSLIELALPYEQYF.

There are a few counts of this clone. CDR3 sequence (DNA): TGTGCCAGCAGTTACGTTCCGGGAGCGGATTTTGAAGCTTTCTTT. It translates to CASSYVPGADFEAFF. The genes are TRBV6-5 and TRBJ1-1; no reliable D call. With 2 bases removed from V and 7 bases from J, the gap between germline ends came to 17 bases. Germline V CDR1 and CDR2: MNHEY, SVGAGI. The CDR3 is made up of 15 amino acids.

This CDR3 is CASSSPGPPFNYGYTF. The CDR3 DNA reads as TGTGCCAGCAGTTCGCCAGGGCCCCCTTTCAACTATGGCTACACCTTC. The gene calls are TRBV5-4 and TRBJ1-2; tentatively, D is TRBD1 (5 bases). Germline CDR1 SGHNT, CDR2 YYREEE (reference sequence). The CDR3 sequence is 16 residues long. Trimming took off 5 bases at V and 2 bases at J, with 19 bases between the two ends.

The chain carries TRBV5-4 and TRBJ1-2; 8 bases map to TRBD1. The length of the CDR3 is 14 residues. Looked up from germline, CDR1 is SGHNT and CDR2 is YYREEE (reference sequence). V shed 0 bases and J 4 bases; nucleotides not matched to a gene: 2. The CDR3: CASSLAGTGYGYTF. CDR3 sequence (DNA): TGTGCCAGCAGCTTGGCCGGGACAGGCTATGGCTACACCTTC.

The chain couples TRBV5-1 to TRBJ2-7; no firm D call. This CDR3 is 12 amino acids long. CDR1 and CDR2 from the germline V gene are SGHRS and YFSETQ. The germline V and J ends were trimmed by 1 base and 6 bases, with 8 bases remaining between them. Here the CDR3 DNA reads TGCGCCAGCAGCTTGATAAGCGCCGAGCAGTACTTC. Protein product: CASSLISAEQYF.

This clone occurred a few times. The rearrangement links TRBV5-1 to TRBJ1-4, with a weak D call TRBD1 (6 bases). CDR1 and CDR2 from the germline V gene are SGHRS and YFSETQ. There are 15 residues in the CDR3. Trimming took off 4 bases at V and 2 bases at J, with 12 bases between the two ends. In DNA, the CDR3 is TGCGCCAGCAGCGCTACAGGGAGCACTAATGAAAAACTGTTTTTT. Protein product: CASSATGSTNEKLFF.

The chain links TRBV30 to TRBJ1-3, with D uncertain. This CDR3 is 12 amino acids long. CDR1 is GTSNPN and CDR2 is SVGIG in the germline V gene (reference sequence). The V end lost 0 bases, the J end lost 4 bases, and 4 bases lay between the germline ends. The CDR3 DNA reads TGTGCCTGGAGTGTCGCGGGAAACACCATATATTTT. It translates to CAWSVAGNTIYF. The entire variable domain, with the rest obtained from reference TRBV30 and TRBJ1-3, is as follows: SQTIHQWPATLVQPVGSPLSLECTVEGTSNPNLYWYRQAAGRGLQLLFYSVGIGQISSEVPQNLSASRPQDRQFILSSKKLLLSDSGFYLCAWSVAGNTIYFGEGSWLTVV.

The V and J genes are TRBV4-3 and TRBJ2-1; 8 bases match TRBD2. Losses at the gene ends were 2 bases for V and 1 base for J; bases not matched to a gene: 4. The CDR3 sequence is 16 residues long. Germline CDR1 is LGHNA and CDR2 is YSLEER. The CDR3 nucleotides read TGCGCCAGCAGCCAAACGGCTAGCGGGTCCTACAATGAGCAGTTCTTC. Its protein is CASSQTASGSYNEQFF.

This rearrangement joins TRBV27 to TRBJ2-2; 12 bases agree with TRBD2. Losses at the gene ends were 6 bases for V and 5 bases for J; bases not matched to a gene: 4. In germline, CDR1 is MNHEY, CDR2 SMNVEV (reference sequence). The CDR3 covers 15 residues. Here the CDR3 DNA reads TGTGCCAGCAGCCGCGGACTAGCGGGGACCGGGGAGCTGTTTTTT. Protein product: CASSRGLAGTGELFF.

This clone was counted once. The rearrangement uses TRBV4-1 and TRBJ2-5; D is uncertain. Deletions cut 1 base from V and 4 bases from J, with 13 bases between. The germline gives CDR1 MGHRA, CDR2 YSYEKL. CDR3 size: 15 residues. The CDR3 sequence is CASSQVGTKSETQYF. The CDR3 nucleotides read TGCGCCAGCAGCCAAGTCGGCACTAAATCAGAGACCCAGTACTTC.

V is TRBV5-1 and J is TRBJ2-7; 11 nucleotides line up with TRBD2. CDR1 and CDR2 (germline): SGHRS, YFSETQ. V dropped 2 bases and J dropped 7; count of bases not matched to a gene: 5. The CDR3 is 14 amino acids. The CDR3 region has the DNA TGCGCCAGCAGCTTAACTAGCGGGAGTAAAGAGCAGTACTTC. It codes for CASSLTSGSKEQYF.

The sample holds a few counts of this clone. The CDR3 sequence: CASGRQAQETQYF. The DNA for the CDR3 is TGTGCTAGTGGTAGACAGGCCCAAGAGACCCAGTACTTC. The genes are TRBV12-5 and TRBJ2-5; a weak D match, TRBD1 (6 bases). Per the germline V gene, CDR1 is LGHNT and CDR2 is FRNRAP. CDR3 length equals 13 residues. Trimming pared 5 bases from V and 1 base from J, leaving 8 bases between.

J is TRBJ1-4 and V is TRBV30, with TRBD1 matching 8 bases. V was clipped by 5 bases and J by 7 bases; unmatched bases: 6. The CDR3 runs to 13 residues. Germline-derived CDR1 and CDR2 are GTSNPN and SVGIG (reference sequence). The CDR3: CAWGGQGAEKLFF. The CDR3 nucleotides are TGTGCCTGGGGTGGACAGGGTGCTGAAAAACTGTTTTTT.

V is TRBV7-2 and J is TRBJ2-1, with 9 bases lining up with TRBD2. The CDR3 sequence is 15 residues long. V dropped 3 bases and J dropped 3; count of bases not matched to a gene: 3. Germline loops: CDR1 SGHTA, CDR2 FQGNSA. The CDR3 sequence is CASSFLAGRYNEQFF. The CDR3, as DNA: TGTGCCAGCAGCTTCCTAGCGGGGCGCTACAATGAGCAGTTCTTC.

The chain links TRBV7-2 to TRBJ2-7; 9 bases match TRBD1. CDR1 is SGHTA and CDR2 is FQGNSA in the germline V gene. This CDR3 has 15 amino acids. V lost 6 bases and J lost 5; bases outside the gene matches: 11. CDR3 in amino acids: CASSFSGQGIHEQYF. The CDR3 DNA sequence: TGTGCCAGCAGTTTCTCGGGACAGGGCATCCACGAGCAGTACTTC.

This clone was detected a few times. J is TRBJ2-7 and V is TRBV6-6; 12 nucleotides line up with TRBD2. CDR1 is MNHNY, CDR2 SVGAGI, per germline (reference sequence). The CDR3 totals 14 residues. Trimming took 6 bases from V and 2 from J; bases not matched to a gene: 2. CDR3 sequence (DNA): TGTGCCAGCAGGAGGACTAGCGGGACCTACGAGCAGTACTTC. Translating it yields CASRRTSGTYEQYF.

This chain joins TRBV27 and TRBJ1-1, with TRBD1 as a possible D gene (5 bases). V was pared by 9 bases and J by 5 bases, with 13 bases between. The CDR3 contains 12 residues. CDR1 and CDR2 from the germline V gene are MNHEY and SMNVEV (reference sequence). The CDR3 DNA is TGTGCCAGTGGGGAGGGGAGGACTGAAGCTTTCTTT. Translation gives CASGEGRTEAFF.

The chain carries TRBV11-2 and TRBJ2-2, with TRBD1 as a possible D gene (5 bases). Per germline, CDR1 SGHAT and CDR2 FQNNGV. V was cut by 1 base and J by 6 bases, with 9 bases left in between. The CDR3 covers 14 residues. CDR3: CASSLGLRAGELFF. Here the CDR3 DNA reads TGTGCCAGCAGCTTAGGGCTCAGGGCCGGGGAGCTGTTTTTT.

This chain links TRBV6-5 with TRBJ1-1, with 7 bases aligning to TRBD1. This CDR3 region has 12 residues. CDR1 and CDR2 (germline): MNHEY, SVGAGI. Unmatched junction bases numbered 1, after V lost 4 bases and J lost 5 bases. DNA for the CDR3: TGTGCCAGCAGTTCAGGGGGAACTGAAGCTTTCTTT. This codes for CASSSGGTEAFF.

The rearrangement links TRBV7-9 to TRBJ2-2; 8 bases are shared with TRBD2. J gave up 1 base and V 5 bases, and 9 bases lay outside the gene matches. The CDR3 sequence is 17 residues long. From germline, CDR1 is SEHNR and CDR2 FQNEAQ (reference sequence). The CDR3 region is CASSRGGAGVNTGELFF. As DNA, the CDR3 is TGTGCCAGCAGCCGGGGGGGGGCGGGGGTGAACACCGGGGAGCTGTTTTTT.